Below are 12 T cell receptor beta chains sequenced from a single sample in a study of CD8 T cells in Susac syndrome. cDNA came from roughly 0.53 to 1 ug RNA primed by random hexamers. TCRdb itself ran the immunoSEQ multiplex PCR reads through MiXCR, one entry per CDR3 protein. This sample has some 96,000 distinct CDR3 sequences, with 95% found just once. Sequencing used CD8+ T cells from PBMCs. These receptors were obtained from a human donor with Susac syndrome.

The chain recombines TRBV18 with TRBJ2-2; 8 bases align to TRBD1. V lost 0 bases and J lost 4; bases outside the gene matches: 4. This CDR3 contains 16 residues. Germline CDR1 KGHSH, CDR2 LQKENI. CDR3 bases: TGTGCCAGCTCACCACCGCAGGGGGCATTCACCGGGGAGCTGTTTTTT. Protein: CASSPPQGAFTGELFF.

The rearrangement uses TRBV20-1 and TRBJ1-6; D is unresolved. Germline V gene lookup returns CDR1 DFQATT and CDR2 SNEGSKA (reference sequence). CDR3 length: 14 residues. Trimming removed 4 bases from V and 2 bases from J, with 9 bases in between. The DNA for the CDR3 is TGCAGTGCTAAGGAAGGCCCCTATAATTCACCCCTCCACTTT. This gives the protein CSAKEGPYNSPLHF.

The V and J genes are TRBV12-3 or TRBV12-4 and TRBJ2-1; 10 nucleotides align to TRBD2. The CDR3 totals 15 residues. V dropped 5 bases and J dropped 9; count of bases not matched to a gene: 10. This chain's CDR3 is CASSATSGGASEQFF. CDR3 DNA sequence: TGTGCCAGCAGTGCTACCAGCGGGGGGGCCAGTGAGCAGTTCTTC.

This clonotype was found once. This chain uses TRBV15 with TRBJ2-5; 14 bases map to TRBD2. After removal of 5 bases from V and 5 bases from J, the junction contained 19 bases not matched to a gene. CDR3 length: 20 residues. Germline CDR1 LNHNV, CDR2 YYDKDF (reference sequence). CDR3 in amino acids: CATSLYSGLAGAKSRETQYF. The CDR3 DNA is TGTGCCACCAGCTTGTACTCGGGACTAGCGGGAGCGAAAAGCAGGGAGACCCAGTACTTC.

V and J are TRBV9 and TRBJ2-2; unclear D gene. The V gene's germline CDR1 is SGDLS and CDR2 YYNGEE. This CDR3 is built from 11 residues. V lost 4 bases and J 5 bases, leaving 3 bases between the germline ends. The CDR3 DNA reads TGTGCCAGCAGCACAACCGGGGAGCTGTTTTTT. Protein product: CASSTTGELFF. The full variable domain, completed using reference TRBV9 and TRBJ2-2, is DSGVTQTPKHLITATGQRVTLRCSPRSGDLSVYWYQQSLDQGLQFLIQYYNGEERAKGNILERFSAQQFPDLHSELNLSSLELGDSALYFCASSTTGELFFGEGSRLTVL.

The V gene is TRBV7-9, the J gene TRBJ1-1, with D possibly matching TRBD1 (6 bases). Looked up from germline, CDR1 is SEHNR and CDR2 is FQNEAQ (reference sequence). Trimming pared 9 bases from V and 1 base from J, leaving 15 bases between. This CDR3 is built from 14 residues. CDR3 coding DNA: TGTGCCAGTTCGAAGGAGGGGGGGAACACTGAAGCTTTCTTT. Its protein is CASSKEGGNTEAFF.

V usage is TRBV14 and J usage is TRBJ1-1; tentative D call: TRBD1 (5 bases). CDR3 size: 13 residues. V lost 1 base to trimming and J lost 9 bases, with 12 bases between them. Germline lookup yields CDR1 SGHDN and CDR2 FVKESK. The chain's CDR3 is CASSQVQGGKAFF. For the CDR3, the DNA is TGTGCCAGCAGCCAAGTTCAGGGCGGAAAAGCTTTCTTT.

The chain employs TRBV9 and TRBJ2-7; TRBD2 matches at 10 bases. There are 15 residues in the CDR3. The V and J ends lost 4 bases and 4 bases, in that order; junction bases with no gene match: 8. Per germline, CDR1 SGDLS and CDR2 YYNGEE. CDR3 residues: CASSLGSSGSYEQYF. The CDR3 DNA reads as TGTGCCAGCAGCTTAGGTTCTAGCGGGAGTTACGAGCAGTACTTC.

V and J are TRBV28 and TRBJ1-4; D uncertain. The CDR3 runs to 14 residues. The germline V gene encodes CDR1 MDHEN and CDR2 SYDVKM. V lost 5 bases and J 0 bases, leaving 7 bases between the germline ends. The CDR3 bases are TGTGCCAGCAGTCAGGCAGCAACTAATGAAAAACTGTTTTTT. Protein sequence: CASSQAATNEKLFF.

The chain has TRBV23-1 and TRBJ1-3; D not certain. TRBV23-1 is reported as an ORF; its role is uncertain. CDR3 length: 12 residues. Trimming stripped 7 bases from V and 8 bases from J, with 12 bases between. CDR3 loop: CASIFGIDTIYF. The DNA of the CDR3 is TGCGCCAGCATCTTTGGGATCGACACCATATATTTT.

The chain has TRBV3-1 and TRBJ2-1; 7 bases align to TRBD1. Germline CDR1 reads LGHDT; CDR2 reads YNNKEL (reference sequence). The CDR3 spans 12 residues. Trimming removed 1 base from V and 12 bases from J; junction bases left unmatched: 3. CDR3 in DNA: TGTGCCAGCAGCCAAGCGGCAGGGGGGCAGTTCTTC. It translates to CASSQAAGGQFF.

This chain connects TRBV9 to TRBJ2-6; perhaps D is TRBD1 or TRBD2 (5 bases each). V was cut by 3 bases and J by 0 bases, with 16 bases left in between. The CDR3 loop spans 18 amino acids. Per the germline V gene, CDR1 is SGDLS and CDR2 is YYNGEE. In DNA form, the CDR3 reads TGTGCCAGCAGCGAGAGGGGAAAGGCCCCCTCTGGGGCCAACGTCCTGACTTTC. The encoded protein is CASSERGKAPSGANVLTF. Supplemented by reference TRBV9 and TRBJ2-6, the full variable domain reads DSGVTQTPKHLITATGQRVTLRCSPRSGDLSVYWYQQSLDQGLQFLIQYYNGEERAKGNILERFSAQQFPDLHSELNLSSLELGDSALYFCASSERGKAPSGANVLTFGAGSRLTVL.